This is a list of T cell receptor beta chains from one sample in a study of blood T cell repertoires in COVID-19. This table comes from immunoSEQ multiplex PCR, and its TCRdb copy is limited to in-frame clones, with some not included. Of 45,000 to 55,000 clones detected, around 78% appear once; the ten largest clones hold 5.3%. Sequenced sample: peripheral blood. All receptors come from a human donor in a cohort sampled during active COVID-19. Each CDR3 is given with its conserved first and last residue. A D gene is named only where the DNA matches it firmly. Some rows mark clone size as missing; the rest say once, few, many or name a class of expanded clone.

TGTGCCAGTAGTATAGATCGGCGGGATGGCTACACCTTC,CASSIDRRDGYTF,TRBJ1-2,once,NA,13,TRBV19
TGTGCCAGTAGTAACCCCGCCCAAGGGGCTAGGGGCTACACCTTC,CASSNPAQGARGYTF,TRBJ1-2,NA,NA,15,TRBV19
TGTGCCAGCCGTCGGGGACAGGGGTCGGGCTACACCTTC,CASRRGQGSGYTF,TRBJ1-2,NA,TRBD1,13,TRBV7-2
TGTGCCAGCAGCCGACAGGGCTACGAGCAGTACTTC,CASSRQGYEQYF,TRBJ2-7,NA,TRBD1,12,TRBV7-9
TGTGCCAGCAGCGTAGCCAGCGGGGGGGCTGACACCGGGGAGCTGTTTTTT,CASSVASGGADTGELFF,TRBJ2-2,NA,TRBD2,17,TRBV9
TGTGCCAGCAGCTTGGGGGGGGCCGGGGAGCTGTTTTTT,CASSLGGAGELFF,TRBJ2-2,NA,NA,13,TRBV5-6
TGTGCCAGCAGTGAAGCGGCAGGGGGTCGTAACTATGGCTACACCTTC,CASSEAAGGRNYGYTF,TRBJ1-2,NA,TRBD1,16,TRBV6-1
TGTGCCAGCAGCTTAAGAGGGGAGACCCAGTACTTC,CASSLRGETQYF,TRBJ2-5,NA,NA,12,TRBV13
TGTGCCAGCAGCCCCCCCGTAAAGGCCGGGTATGGCTACACCTTC,CASSPPVKAGYGYTF,TRBJ1-2,NA,NA,15,TRBV7-2
TGTGCCAGCAGTTCAGACAGGGGGCGGGTTCGCAATGAAGCTTTCTTT,CASSSDRGRVRNEAFF,TRBJ1-1,NA,TRBD1,16,TRBV6-5
TGTGCCAGCTCCGGAGGACTAGCGGAAGAGACCCAGTACTTC,CASSGGLAEETQYF,TRBJ2-5,NA,TRBD2,14,TRBV18
TGTGCCAGCAGACAATTAGACAGGGCAACTAATGAAAAACTGTTTTTT,CASRQLDRATNEKLFF,TRBJ1-4,NA,TRBD1,16,TRBV6-6
TGTGCCAGCAGCCAAGTTGGACAGGGGCCGACCCACTTT,CASSQVGQGPTHF,TRBJ1-6,NA,TRBD1,13,TRBV13
TGTGCCTGGAGAACCCCGGACAGAGAGAACACTGAAGCTTTCTTT,CAWRTPDRENTEAFF,TRBJ1-1,NA,NA,15,TRBV30
TGTGCCAGTACTAGTTGGCGTGACTATGGCTACACCTTC,CASTSWRDYGYTF,TRBJ1-2,few,NA,13,TRBV12-3/TRBV12-4
TGTGCCAGCACCTTAGGGGGCGCGGGGTATGGCTACACCTTC,CASTLGGAGYGYTF,TRBJ1-2,NA,TRBD1,14,TRBV11-2
TGTGCCAGCAGTCTACTACGCAGTAGGGGCACTGAAGCTTTCTTT,CASSLLRSRGTEAFF,TRBJ1-1,NA,NA,15,TRBV28
TGCGCCAGCAGCCAAGGCCACACTAGCGGACCGTCCTACAATGAGCAGTTCTTC,CASSQGHTSGPSYNEQFF,TRBJ2-1,NA,TRBD2,18,TRBV4-1
TGCGCCAGCAGCCAGGGACTAGCGGGGGGGCCCAGCACAGATACGCAGTATTTT,CASSQGLAGGPSTDTQYF,TRBJ2-3,few,TRBD2,18,TRBV4-3
TGCGCCAGCAGCCTCACAGGGCCCGCCAGGAACAATGAGCAGTTCTTC,CASSLTGPARNNEQFF,TRBJ2-1,NA,NA,16,TRBV5-1
TGTGCCAGCAGCTTCCGGGACAGGGGGCGGATCGGGGAGCTGTTTTTT,CASSFRDRGRIGELFF,TRBJ2-2,NA,TRBD1,16,TRBV5-6
TGTGCCAGCGGGCCTCGATCGGGACAGGGTTTCGAGCAGTACTTC,CASGPRSGQGFEQYF,TRBJ2-7,NA,TRBD1,15,TRBV6-6
TGCAGCTTCAGGGACAGGGGGCGAGAAAAACTGTTTTTT,CSFRDRGREKLFF,TRBJ1-4,NA,TRBD1,13,TRBV29-1
TGTGCCAGCCGCCTCGGACTAGCGAGGAGGGATGAGCAGTTCTTC,CASRLGLARRDEQFF,TRBJ2-1,few,TRBD2,15,TRBV25-1
TGTGCCAGCAGCCCAAGACAGGTGGGAGCTTCACCCCTCCACTTT,CASSPRQVGASPLHF,TRBJ1-6,few,NA,15,TRBV5-5
TGTGCCAGCAGGGAAAGGACAGAAAAAAACATTCAGTACTTC,CASRERTEKNIQYF,TRBJ2-4,once,NA,14,TRBV2
TGTGCCAGCAGTCGACTGGAGCAGTTCTTC,CASSRLEQFF,TRBJ2-1,NA,NA,10,TRBV12-3/TRBV12-4
TGTGCCAGCAAATTTTTGGGGAGCTCCTACAATGAGCAGTTCTTC,CASKFLGSSYNEQFF,TRBJ2-1,once,NA,15,TRBV6-6
TGCGCCAGCAGCCAATTACAGGGGACATGGAAGAACTATGGCTACACCTTC,CASSQLQGTWKNYGYTF,TRBJ1-2,few,TRBD1,17,TRBV4-1
TGTGCCAGCAGCTTAGAACCCCGGGAGGGCTACACCTTC,CASSLEPREGYTF,TRBJ1-2,NA,NA,13,TRBV7-2
TGTGCCATCACCCGGACAGGGGCCGAGGGTGGCTACACCTTC,CAITRTGAEGGYTF,TRBJ1-2,once,TRBD1,14,TRBV10-3
TGTGCCAGCAGTTACACAAGGAGCACTGAAGCTTTCTTT,CASSYTRSTEAFF,TRBJ1-1,NA,NA,13,TRBV6-5
TGTGCCAGCAGCCAAACAGCGGGGCCCCAAGAGACCCAGTACTTC,CASSQTAGPQETQYF,TRBJ2-5,few,TRBD2,15,TRBV4-2
TGTGCCACCAGCAGGGGGGCTTCGACAGATACGCAGTATTTT,CATSRGASTDTQYF,TRBJ2-3,once,NA,14,TRBV15
TGTGCCAGCAGCAGCCTTGACTCTACGCAGTATTTT,CASSSLDSTQYF,TRBJ2-3,NA,NA,12,TRBV3-1/TRBV3-2
TGTGCCTGGAGTGTAGCGGGAAACACCATATATTTT,CAWSVAGNTIYF,TRBJ1-3,NA,NA,12,TRBV30
TGTGCCAGCACCCTCCAATCGGGGTCCACTGAAGCTTTCTTT,CASTLQSGSTEAFF,TRBJ1-1,NA,NA,14,TRBV28
TGTGCCAGCAGCTTAGGAACAGGGGGAGGGAATTCACCCCTCCACTTT,CASSLGTGGGNSPLHF,TRBJ1-6,once,TRBD1,16,TRBV7-2